This record covers a single TCR beta chain. The antigen is unknown. This sample was included in a study of T cell responses to AZD1222 COVID-19 vaccine. V lost 4 bases to trimming and J lost 4 bases, with 15 bases between them. The CDR3 runs 15 residues. Germline CDR1 and CDR2: MDHEN and SYDVKM. Study-level points and caveats: Compared with day 0, the breadth and depth of the Spike-specific TCR repertoire rose significantly after two doses of AZD1222. Unmutated variant regions reportedly attract nearly half of all spike-specific TCRs. The peak T cell response came first, and repertoires were sampled only after it.

Doses given second, at about 4 or about 12 weeks, were pooled. Using immunoSEQ multiplex PCR, the repertoire was profiled, and TCRdb retains in-frame clones only, with some absent. The data hold around 120,000 clones, with around nine tenths observed a single time. The sample here was peripheral blood, taken 28 days after the second AZD1222 dose. This receptor was identified in an adult who received the AZD1222 COVID-19 vaccine. This chain joins TRBV28 and TRBJ2-3; possibly TRBD2 for D (6 bases). CDR3 protein: CASSWLTRTPDTQYF. The CDR3 region has the DNA TGTGCCAGCAGTTGGCTGACTAGGACCCCAGATACGCAGTATTTT.